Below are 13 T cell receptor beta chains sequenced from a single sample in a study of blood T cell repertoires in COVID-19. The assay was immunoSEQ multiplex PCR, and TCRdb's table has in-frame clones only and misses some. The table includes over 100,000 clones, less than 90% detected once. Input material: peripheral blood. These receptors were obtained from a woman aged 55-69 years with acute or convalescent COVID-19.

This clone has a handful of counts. CDR3 DNA: TGTGCCACCAGCAATCAGGACAGGGGGTATCAGCCCCAGCATTTT. This encodes CATSNQDRGYQPQHF. V usage is TRBV15 and J usage is TRBJ1-5, with 10 bases identical to TRBD1. There are 15 residues in the CDR3. Germline V gene sequence: CDR1 LNHNV, CDR2 YYDKDF (reference sequence). The junction had 5 bases not matched to a gene; V was cut back by 4 bases and J by 5 bases.

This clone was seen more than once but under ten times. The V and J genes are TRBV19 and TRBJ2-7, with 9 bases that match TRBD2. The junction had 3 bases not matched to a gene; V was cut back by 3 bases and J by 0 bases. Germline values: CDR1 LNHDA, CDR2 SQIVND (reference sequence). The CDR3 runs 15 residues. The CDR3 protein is CASSIKRGDSYEQYF. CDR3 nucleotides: TGTGCCAGTAGTATTAAGCGGGGGGACTCCTACGAGCAGTACTTC.

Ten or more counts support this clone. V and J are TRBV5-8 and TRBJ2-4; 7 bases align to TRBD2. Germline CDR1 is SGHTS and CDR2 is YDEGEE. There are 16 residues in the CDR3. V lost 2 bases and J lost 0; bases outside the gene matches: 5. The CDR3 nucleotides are TGTGCCAGCAGCTTCGGGCTAGCGGTAGCCAAAAACATTCAGTACTTC. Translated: CASSFGLAVAKNIQYF.

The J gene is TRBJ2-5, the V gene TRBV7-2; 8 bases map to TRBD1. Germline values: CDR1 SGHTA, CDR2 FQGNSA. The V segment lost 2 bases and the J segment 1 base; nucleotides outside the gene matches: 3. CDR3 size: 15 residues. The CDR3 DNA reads TGTGCCAGCAGCTTACAGGGGGCGAGCCAAGAGACCCAGTACTTC. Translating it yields CASSLQGASQETQYF.

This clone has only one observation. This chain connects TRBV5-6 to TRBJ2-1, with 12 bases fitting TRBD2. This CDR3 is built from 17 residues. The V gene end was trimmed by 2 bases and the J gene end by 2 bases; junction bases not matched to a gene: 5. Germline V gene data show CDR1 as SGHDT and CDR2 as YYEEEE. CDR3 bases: TGTGCCAGCAGCTTACCGGGACTAGCGGGTCCCTACAATGAGCAGTTCTTC. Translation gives CASSLPGLAGPYNEQFF.

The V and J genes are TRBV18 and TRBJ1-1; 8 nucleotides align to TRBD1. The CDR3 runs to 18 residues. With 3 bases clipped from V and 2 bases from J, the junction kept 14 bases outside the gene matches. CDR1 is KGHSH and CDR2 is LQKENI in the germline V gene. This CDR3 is CASSPLPGQEHSNTEAFF. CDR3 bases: TGTGCCAGCTCACCGCTTCCGGGACAGGAGCATTCAAACACTGAAGCTTTCTTT.

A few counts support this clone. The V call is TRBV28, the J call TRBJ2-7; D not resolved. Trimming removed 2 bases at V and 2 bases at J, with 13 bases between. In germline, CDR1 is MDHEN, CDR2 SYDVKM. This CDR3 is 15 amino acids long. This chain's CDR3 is CASSLGRLAAYEQYF. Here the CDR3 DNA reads TGTGCCAGCAGTTTAGGCCGACTGGCTGCCTACGAGCAGTACTTC.

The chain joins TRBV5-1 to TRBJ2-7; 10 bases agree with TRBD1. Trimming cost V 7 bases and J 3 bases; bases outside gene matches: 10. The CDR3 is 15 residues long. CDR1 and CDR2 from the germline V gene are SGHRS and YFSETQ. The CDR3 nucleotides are TGCGCCAGCGCCGGGACAGGGGCGGCCTACTACGAGCAGTACTTC. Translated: CASAGTGAAYYEQYF. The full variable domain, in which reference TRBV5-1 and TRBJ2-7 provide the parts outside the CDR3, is KAGVTQTPRYLIKTRGQQVTLSCSPISGHRSVSWYQQTPGQGLQFLFEYFSETQRNKGNFPGRFSGRQFSNSRSEMNVSTLELGDSALYLCASAGTGAAYYEQYFGPGTRLTVT.

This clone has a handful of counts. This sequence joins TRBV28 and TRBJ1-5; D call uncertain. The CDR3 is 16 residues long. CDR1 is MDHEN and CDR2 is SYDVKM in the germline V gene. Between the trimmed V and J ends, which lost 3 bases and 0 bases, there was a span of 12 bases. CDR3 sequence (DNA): TGTGCCAGCAGTTTGAGGCAGCTATATAGCAATCAGCCCCAGCATTTT. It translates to CASSLRQLYSNQPQHF.

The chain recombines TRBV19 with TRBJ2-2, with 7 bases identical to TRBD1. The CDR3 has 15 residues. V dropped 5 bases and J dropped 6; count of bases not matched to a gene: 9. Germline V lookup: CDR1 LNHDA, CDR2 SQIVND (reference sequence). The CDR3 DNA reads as TGTGCCAGTAGTGGTAGCAGGGGGTATGCCGGGGAGCTGTTTTTT. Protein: CASSGSRGYAGELFF.

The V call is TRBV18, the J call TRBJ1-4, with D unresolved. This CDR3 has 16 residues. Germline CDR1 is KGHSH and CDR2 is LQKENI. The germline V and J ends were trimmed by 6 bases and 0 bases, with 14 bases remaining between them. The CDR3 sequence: CASSRLLVSTNEKLFF. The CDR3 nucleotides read TGTGCCAGCTCCCGTCTTTTAGTCTCAACTAATGAAAAACTGTTTTTT.

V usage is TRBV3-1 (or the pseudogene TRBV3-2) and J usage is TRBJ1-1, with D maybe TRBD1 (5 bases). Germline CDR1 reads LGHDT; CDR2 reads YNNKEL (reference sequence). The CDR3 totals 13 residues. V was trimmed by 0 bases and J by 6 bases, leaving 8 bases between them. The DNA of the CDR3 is TGTGCCAGCAGCCAAGACCCCAGGGCTGAAGCTTTCTTT. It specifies CASSQDPRAEAFF.

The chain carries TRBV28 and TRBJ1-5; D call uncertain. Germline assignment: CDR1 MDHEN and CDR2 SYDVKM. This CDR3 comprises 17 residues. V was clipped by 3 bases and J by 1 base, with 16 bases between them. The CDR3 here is CASSFPPFAVSNQPQHF. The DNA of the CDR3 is TGTGCCAGCAGTTTCCCGCCGTTTGCGGTCAGCAATCAGCCCCAGCATTTT.